The 17 T cell receptor beta chains given below trace back to one sample, sequenced in a study of blood T cell repertoires in COVID-19. The data were produced by immunoSEQ multiplex PCR, yet TCRdb's version contains in-frame clones alone and is incomplete. The data show some 74,000 clones, about 80% seen once. Sequences were obtained from peripheral blood. These TCRs come from a human donor in a cohort sampled during active COVID-19.

The V and J genes are TRBV30 and TRBJ1-4, with D tentatively TRBD1 (5 bases). Trimming took off 5 bases at V and 3 bases at J, with 16 bases between the two ends. The CDR3 loop spans 15 amino acids. Germline lookup yields CDR1 GTSNPN and CDR2 SVGIG (reference sequence). CDR3 residues: CAWSPLRAANEKLFF. Here the CDR3 DNA reads TGTGCCTGGTCTCCTCTCAGGGCAGCTAATGAAAAACTGTTTTTT.

The DNA for the CDR3 is TGTGCCAGTAGTATGGGGGGTAGCACAGATACGCAGTATTTT. Protein product: CASSMGGSTDTQYF. The V gene is TRBV19, the J gene TRBJ2-3, with D perhaps TRBD2 (6 bases). The CDR3 has 14 amino acids. Germline assignment: CDR1 LNHDA and CDR2 SQIVND (reference sequence). The V and J ends lost 3 bases and 0 bases respectively, with 7 bases between them.

The chain has TRBV24-1 and TRBJ2-3; D is perhaps TRBD2 (6 bases). The CDR3 loop spans 16 amino acids. CDR1 and CDR2 from the germline V gene are KGHDR and SFDVKD. Trimming stripped 0 bases from V and 1 base from J, with 10 bases between. CDR3 residues: CATSDLGGTRTDTQYF. The CDR3 DNA reads TGTGCCACCAGTGATTTGGGGGGGACCCGCACAGATACGCAGTATTTT.

The chain recombines TRBV5-1 with TRBJ2-3; D ambiguous. From germline, CDR1 is SGHRS and CDR2 YFSETQ. Trimming cost V 2 bases and J 0 bases, with 10 bases left between them. This CDR3 region has 15 residues. For the CDR3, the DNA is TGCGCCAGCAGCTTCCCCGGTGCTAGCACAGATACGCAGTATTTT. Amino acids: CASSFPGASTDTQYF. Together with reference TRBV5-1 and TRBJ2-3, the CDR3 gives the full variable domain: KAGVTQTPRYLIKTRGQQVTLSCSPISGHRSVSWYQQTPGQGLQFLFEYFSETQRNKGNFPGRFSGRQFSNSRSEMNVSTLELGDSALYLCASSFPGASTDTQYFGPGTRLTVL.

This clone was found a few times. The chain recombines TRBV18 with TRBJ1-1; possible D gene TRBD1, 6 bases. The germline gives CDR1 KGHSH, CDR2 LQKENI. V lost 2 bases and J lost 7, with 14 bases in between. This CDR3 has 14 residues. The CDR3 here is CASSPSSTGIEAFF. The CDR3 nucleotides read TGTGCCAGCTCACCATCATCCACAGGGATTGAAGCTTTCTTT.

The V gene is TRBV7-2, the J gene TRBJ2-3; perhaps TRBD2 as D (5 bases). The germline gives CDR1 SGHTA, CDR2 FQGNSA. The CDR3 has 14 residues. V dropped 5 bases and J dropped 2 bases, with 11 bases sitting between them. The CDR3 DNA sequence: TGTGCCAGCAGCACATACCGGGACACAGATACGCAGTATTTT. Its protein is CASSTYRDTDTQYF.

The chain couples TRBV19 to TRBJ2-3; 10 positions agree with TRBD1. Germline loops: CDR1 LNHDA, CDR2 SQIVND (reference sequence). The CDR3 runs to 15 residues. V trimming: 5 bases; J trimming: 5 bases; junction bases outside the gene matches: 7. In DNA, the CDR3 is TGTGCCAGTAGTCCGGGGACAGGGGCCGGAGATACGCAGTATTTT. This codes for CASSPGTGAGDTQYF.

The J gene is TRBJ2-1, the V gene TRBV9; D ambiguous. Germline CDR1 SGDLS, CDR2 YYNGEE. This CDR3 is built from 15 residues. V lost 4 bases and J lost 0, with 11 bases in between. The CDR3 bases are TGTGCCAGCAGCCCACAAACCGTCTCCTACAATGAGCAGTTCTTC. Translating it yields CASSPQTVSYNEQFF.

The V call is TRBV7-2, the J call TRBJ1-6, with D tentatively TRBD1 (5 bases). Germline-derived CDR1 and CDR2 are SGHTA and FQGNSA. CDR3 length: 15 residues. The V gene lost 1 base and the J gene lost 5 bases, with 9 bases spanning the gap. The CDR3 is CASSLGQTHNSPLHF. The CDR3 bases are TGTGCCAGCAGCTTAGGACAGACTCATAATTCACCCCTCCACTTT.

In DNA form, the CDR3 reads TGTGCCAGCAGCCCTCAACCGGGACTAGCGTTCAATGAGCAGTTCTTC. Residues: CASSPQPGLAFNEQFF. This rearrangement joins TRBV9 to TRBJ2-1; TRBD2 agrees at 10 bases. V gave up 4 bases and J gave up 6 bases; unmatched junction bases: 10. The CDR3 sequence is 16 residues long. CDR1 and CDR2 from the germline V gene are SGDLS and YYNGEE.

The V call is TRBV29-1, the J call TRBJ1-5; D might be TRBD1 (5 bases). Germline CDR1 SQVTM, CDR2 ANQGSEA. Trimming took off 7 bases at V and 2 bases at J, with 12 bases between the two ends. The CDR3 contains 13 residues. The CDR3 loop reads CSAAPGGNQPQHF. The CDR3 DNA is TGCAGCGCTGCGCCGGGGGGCAATCAGCCCCAGCATTTT.

The chain has TRBV5-8 and TRBJ2-5; D is uncertain. Germline V gene sequence: CDR1 SGHTS, CDR2 YDEGEE. V dropped 2 bases and J dropped 6 bases, with 14 bases sitting between them. CDR3 length equals 14 residues. This CDR3 reads CASSFGPPPKTQYF. CDR3 nucleotide sequence: TGTGCCAGCAGCTTTGGGCCTCCCCCAAAGACCCAGTACTTC.

This clone was observed a handful of times. The chain couples TRBV29-1 to TRBJ2-1; a possible D gene is TRBD1 (5 bases). CDR3 length equals 12 residues. V shed 5 bases and J shed 7 bases, with 12 bases lying between them. Germline CDR1 is SQVTM and CDR2 is ANQGSEA. This CDR3 reads CSVYDPGNEQFF. Written as DNA, the CDR3 is TGCAGCGTTTACGACCCAGGGAATGAGCAGTTCTTC.

This chain connects TRBV11-3 to TRBJ2-2; possible D gene TRBD2, 5 bases. The CDR3 consists of 16 residues. CDR1 SGHNT and CDR2 YENEEA come from the germline V gene. V dropped 5 bases and J dropped 1 base, with 14 bases sitting between them. The CDR3 bases are TGTGCCAGCAGCCCATCCCTCGGACTGAACACCGGGGAGCTGTTTTTT. Translated, it gives CASSPSLGLNTGELFF.

The gene calls are TRBV12-5 and TRBJ2-7; TRBD2 aligns across 9 bases. After removal of 6 bases from V and 4 bases from J, the junction contained 4 bases not matched to a gene. Germline V CDR1 and CDR2: LGHNT, FRNRAP. This CDR3 contains 13 residues. The chain's CDR3 is CASGISGSYEQYV. For the CDR3, the DNA is TGTGCTAGTGGGATTAGCGGGAGTTACGAGCAGTACGTC.

V is TRBV6-5 and J is TRBJ1-4; a weak D match, TRBD1 (5 bases). The CDR3 contains 14 residues. The V gene lost 8 bases and the J gene lost 4 bases, with 14 bases spanning the gap. Germline V gene data show CDR1 as MNHEY and CDR2 as SVGAGI. The CDR3 here is CASFPGGNNEKLFF. The CDR3 DNA follows: TGTGCCAGCTTCCCGGGGGGGAATAATGAAAAACTGTTTTTT.

The chain joins TRBV5-8 to TRBJ2-7; TRBD1 matches 10 bases. Per the germline V gene, CDR1 is SGHTS and CDR2 is YDEGEE. This CDR3 region has 14 residues. V lost 6 bases and J lost 1; bases outside the gene matches: 4. Written as DNA, the CDR3 is TGTGCCAGCAAAGCGGGACAGGGGTCCTACGAGCAGTACGTC. Protein sequence: CASKAGQGSYEQYV.